Described below is a single TCR beta chain sequence and its context. The source of the sample is a study of shared T cell receptors in the human thymus. V was trimmed by 0 bases and J by 3 bases, leaving 12 bases between them. The CDR3 sequence is 15 residues long. Germline CDR1 is LGHNA and CDR2 is YSLEER. Data came from immunoSEQ multiplex PCR; TCRdb stores just in-frame clones and leaves some out. The sample consists of roughly 660,000 clones, around 89% of them appearing once. These records were also assigned to another study, of human thymus T cells. This second study notes: Healthy Finnish infants having corrective surgery for congenital heart defects served as donors. Surgeons resected thymus tissue during corrective heart surgery. Repertoires sampled from thymus and blood appeared biased in V and J gene usage. Thymic TCR repertoires of unrelated people reportedly overlapped highly.

The sequencing input was thymocytes. The clonotype was recovered from a boy younger than two with a congenital heart defect. The chain links TRBV4-3 to TRBJ2-7; D may be TRBD2 (6 bases). This CDR3 reads CASSQDSRESYEQYF. As DNA, the CDR3 is TGCGCCAGCAGCCAAGATAGTCGGGAGAGCTACGAGCAGTACTTC.